This T cell receptor beta chain came from a study of T cell changes during pregnancy in multiple sclerosis. Profiling relied on immunoSEQ multiplex PCR, and the TCRdb table lists in-frame clones only, not all of them. The sample consists of approximately 34,000 clones, 85% to 95% of them appearing once. The CDR3 covers 14 residues. The germline V gene encodes CDR1 SGHRS and CDR2 YFSETQ. Trimming stripped 3 bases from V and 6 bases from J, with 15 bases between. The receptor was isolated from a female donor with multiple sclerosis, enrolled in a pregnancy study. The rearrangement uses TRBV5-1 and TRBJ1-1; D possibly corresponds to TRBD1 (5 bases). The starting material was CD4+ T cells from peripheral blood mononuclear cells, obtained in the second trimester of pregnancy. CDR3 in DNA: TGCGCCAGCAGCTCTGGGGGGGACGTTTCTGAAGCTTTCTTT. Translation gives CASSSGGDVSEAFF.